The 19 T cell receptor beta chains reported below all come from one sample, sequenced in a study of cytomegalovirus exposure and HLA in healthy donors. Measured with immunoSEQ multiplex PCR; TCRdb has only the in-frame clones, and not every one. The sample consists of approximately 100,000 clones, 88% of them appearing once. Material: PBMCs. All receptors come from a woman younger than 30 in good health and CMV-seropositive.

Here the CDR3 DNA reads TGTGCCAGCAGCTTAACCGCGGGGCACGAGCAGTACGTC. It codes for CASSLTAGHEQYV. J is TRBJ2-7 and V is TRBV7-6, with a possible D match to TRBD2 (6 bases). CDR1 and CDR2 from the germline V gene are SGHVS and FNYEAQ. The germline V and J ends were trimmed by 2 bases and 5 bases, with 10 bases remaining between them. This CDR3 has 13 amino acids.

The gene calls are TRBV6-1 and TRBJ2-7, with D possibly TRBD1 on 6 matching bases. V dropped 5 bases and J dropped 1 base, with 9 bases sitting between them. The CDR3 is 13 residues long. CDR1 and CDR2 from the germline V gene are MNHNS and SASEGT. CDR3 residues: CASSTGQSYEQYF. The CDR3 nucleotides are TGTGCCAGCAGTACTGGACAGTCCTACGAGCAGTACTTC.

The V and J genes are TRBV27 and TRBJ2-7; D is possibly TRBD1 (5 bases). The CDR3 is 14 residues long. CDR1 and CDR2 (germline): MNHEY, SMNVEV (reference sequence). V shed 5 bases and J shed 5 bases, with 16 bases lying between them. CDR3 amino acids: CASSETQGAHEQYF. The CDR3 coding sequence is TGTGCCAGCAGTGAAACTCAGGGTGCCCACGAGCAGTACTTC.

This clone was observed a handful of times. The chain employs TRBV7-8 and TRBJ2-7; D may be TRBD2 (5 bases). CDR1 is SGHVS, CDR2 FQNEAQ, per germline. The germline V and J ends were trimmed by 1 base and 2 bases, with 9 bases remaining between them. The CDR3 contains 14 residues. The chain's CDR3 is CASSLGGLAYEQYV. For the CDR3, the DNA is TGTGCCAGCAGCTTAGGAGGGCTAGCCTACGAGCAGTACGTC.

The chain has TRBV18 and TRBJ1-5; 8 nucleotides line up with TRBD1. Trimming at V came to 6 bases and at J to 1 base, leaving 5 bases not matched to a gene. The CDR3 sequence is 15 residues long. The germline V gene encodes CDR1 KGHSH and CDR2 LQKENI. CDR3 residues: CASSVDRASNQPQHF. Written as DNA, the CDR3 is TGTGCCAGCTCCGTGGACAGGGCAAGCAATCAGCCCCAGCATTTT.

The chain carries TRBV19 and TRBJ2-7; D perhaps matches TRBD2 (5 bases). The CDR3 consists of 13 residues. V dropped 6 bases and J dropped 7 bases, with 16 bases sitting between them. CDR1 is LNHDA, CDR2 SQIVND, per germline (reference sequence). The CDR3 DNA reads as TGTGCCAGTAGGAAGGCGGGTGTCTGGGAGCAGTACTTC. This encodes CASRKAGVWEQYF.

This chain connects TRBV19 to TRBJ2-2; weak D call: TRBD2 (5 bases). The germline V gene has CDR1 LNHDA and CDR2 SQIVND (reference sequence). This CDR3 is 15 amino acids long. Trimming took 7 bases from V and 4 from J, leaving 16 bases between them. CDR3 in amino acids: CASKSNGIVTGELFF. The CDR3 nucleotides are TGTGCCAGTAAGAGTAACGGGATCGTCACCGGGGAGCTGTTTTTT.

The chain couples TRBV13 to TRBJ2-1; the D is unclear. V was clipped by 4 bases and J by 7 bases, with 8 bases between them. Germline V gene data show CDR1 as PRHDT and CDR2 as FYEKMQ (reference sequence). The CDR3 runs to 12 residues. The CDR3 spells CASSSGLNEQFF. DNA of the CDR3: TGTGCCAGCAGCTCCGGGTTGAATGAGCAGTTCTTC.

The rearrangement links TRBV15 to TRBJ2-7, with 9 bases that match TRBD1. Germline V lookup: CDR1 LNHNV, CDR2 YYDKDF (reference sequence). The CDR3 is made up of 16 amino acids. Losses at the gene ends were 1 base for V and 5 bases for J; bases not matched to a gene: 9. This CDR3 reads CATSRVKGQGIHEQYF. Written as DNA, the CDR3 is TGTGCCACCAGCAGAGTTAAGGGACAGGGTATCCACGAGCAGTACTTC.

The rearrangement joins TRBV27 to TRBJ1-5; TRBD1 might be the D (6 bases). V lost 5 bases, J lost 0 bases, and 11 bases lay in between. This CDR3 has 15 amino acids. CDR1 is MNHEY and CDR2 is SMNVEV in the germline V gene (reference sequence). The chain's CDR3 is CASSDRTYSNQPQHF. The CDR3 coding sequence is TGTGCCAGCAGTGACAGGACCTATAGCAATCAGCCCCAGCATTTT.

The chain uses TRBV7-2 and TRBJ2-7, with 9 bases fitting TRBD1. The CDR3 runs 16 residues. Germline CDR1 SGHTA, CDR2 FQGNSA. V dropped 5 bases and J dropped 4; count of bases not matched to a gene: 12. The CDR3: CASSPYRTGVLYEQYV. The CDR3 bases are TGTGCCAGCAGCCCTTATCGGACAGGGGTCCTATACGAGCAGTACGTC.

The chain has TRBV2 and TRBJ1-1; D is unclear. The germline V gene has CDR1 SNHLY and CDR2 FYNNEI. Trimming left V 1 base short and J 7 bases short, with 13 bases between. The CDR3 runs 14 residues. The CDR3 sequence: CASSEEAAHDEAFF. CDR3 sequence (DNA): TGTGCCAGCAGTGAAGAAGCGGCGCACGATGAAGCTTTCTTT.

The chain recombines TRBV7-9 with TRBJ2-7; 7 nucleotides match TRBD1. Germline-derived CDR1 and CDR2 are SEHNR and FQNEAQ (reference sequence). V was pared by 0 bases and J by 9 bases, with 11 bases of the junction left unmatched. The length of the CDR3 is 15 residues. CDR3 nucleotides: TGTGCCAGCAGCTTAGCGCACAGGGGACGCCCCGGGCAGTACGTC. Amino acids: CASSLAHRGRPGQYV.

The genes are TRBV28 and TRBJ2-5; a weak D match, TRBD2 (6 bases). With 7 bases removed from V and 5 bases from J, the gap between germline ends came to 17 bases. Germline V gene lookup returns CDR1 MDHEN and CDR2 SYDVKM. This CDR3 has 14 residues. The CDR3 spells CASTLGGGRETQYF. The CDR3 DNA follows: TGTGCCAGCACCTTGGGGGGAGGCAGGGAGACCCAGTACTTC. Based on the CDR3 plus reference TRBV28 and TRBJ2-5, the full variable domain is DVKVTQSSRYLVKRTGEKVFLECVQDMDHENMFWYRQDPGLGLRLIYFSYDVKMKEKGDIPEGYSVSREKKERFSLILESASTNQTSMYLCASTLGGGRETQYFGPGTRLLVL.

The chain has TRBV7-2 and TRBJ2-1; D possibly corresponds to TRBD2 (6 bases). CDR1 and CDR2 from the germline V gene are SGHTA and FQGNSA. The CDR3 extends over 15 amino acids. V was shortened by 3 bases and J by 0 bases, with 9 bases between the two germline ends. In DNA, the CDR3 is TGTGCCAGCAGCTTGGCGGGGAGCTCCTACAATGAGCAGTTCTTC. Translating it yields CASSLAGSSYNEQFF.

CDR3 nucleotide sequence: TGTGCCAGCAAGGGAGGACTAGCGGGGGGCACAGATACGCAGTATTTT. Translation: CASKGGLAGGTDTQYF. This chain connects TRBV7-9 to TRBJ2-3; 13 positions match TRBD2. CDR3 length: 16 residues. Germline assignment: CDR1 SEHNR and CDR2 FQNEAQ (reference sequence). The V segment lost 7 bases and the J segment 1 base; nucleotides outside the gene matches: 5.

CDR3 loop: CASSVKTGGEQYV. The CDR3 bases are TGTGCCAGTAGTGTGAAGACAGGTGGAGAACAGTACGTC. The chain has TRBV19 and TRBJ2-7; maybe TRBD1 (6 bases). The CDR3 sequence is 13 residues long. Germline loops: CDR1 LNHDA, CDR2 SQIVND (reference sequence). V shed 5 bases and J shed 10 bases, with 18 bases lying between them.

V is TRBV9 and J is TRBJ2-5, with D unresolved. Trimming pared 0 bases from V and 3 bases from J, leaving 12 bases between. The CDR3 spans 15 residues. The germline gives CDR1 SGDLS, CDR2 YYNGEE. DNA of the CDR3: TGTGCCAGCAGCGTAGCTCCAACAATCGAAGAGACCCAGTACTTC. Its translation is CASSVAPTIEETQYF.

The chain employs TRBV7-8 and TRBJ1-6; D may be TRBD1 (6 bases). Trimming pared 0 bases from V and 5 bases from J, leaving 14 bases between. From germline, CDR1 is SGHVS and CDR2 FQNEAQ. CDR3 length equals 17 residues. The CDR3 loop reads CASSLARDTNNNSPLHF. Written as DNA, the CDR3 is TGTGCCAGCAGCTTAGCGAGGGACACCAACAATAATTCACCCCTCCACTTT.